These 32 T cell receptor beta chains share one sample of origin, sequenced in a study of cytomegalovirus exposure and HLA in healthy donors. The study ran its PCR with 60 Vbeta and 13 Jbeta primers. The repertoire was sequenced with immunoSEQ multiplex PCR; TCRdb's copy has only in-frame clones and lacks some. The data show some 200,000 clones, approximately 79% seen once. Sequencing used PBMCs. These receptors all come from a man over 45 in good health and CMV-seronegative.

The rearrangement links TRBV29-1 to TRBJ1-2; 8 bases agree with TRBD1. The CDR3 is 13 amino acids. CDR1 is SQVTM, CDR2 ANQGSEA, per germline. V lost 6 bases, J lost 3 bases, and 6 bases stayed unmatched. The CDR3 region has the DNA TGCAGCGTGGCCCAGGGGGCTTACTATGGCTACACCTTC. Amino acid sequence: CSVAQGAYYGYTF. The variable domain in full, with the rest retrieved from reference TRBV29-1 and TRBJ1-2, is SAVISQKPSRDICQRGTSLTIQCQVDSQVTMMFWYRQQPGQSLTLIATANQGSEATYESGFVIDKFPISRPNLTFSTLTVSNMSPEDSSIYLCSVAQGAYYGYTFGSGTRLTVV.

The chain carries TRBV28 and TRBJ2-5, with 11 bases lining up with TRBD2. With 4 bases clipped from V and 3 bases from J, the junction kept 7 bases outside the gene matches. CDR3 length: 16 amino acids. Germline CDR1 and CDR2: MDHEN and SYDVKM. CDR3 DNA sequence: TGTGCCAGCAGTTCCTTAGCGGGAGGGCCGGAAGAGACCCAGTACTTC. Its protein product is CASSSLAGGPEETQYF. Combining the CDR3 with reference TRBV28 and TRBJ2-5 gives the whole variable domain DVKVTQSSRYLVKRTGEKVFLECVQDMDHENMFWYRQDPGLGLRLIYFSYDVKMKEKGDIPEGYSVSREKKERFSLILESASTNQTSMYLCASSSLAGGPEETQYFGPGTRLLVL.

The chain carries TRBV19 and TRBJ2-6; the match to TRBD2 covers 11 bases. The CDR3 is 17 residues long. The germline CDR1 and CDR2 sequences are LNHDA and SQIVND (reference sequence). V lost 6 bases and J lost 5; bases outside the gene matches: 9. CDR3 sequence: CASRRLAGTLWANVLTF. The CDR3 region has the DNA TGTGCCAGTAGGCGACTAGCGGGAACCCTCTGGGCCAACGTCCTGACTTTC.

This clone has more than one count but fewer than ten. This rearrangement joins TRBV6-1 to TRBJ2-1; D remains ambiguous. CDR1 MNHNS and CDR2 SASEGT come from the germline V gene. The CDR3 totals 12 residues. The germline V and J ends were trimmed by 2 bases and 6 bases, with 5 bases remaining between them. The CDR3 spells CASSEYINEQFF. Written as DNA, the CDR3 is TGTGCCAGCAGTGAATACATCAATGAGCAGTTCTTC.

V is TRBV25-1 and J is TRBJ1-2; D is possibly TRBD1 (6 bases). V lost 2 bases and J lost 4, with 14 bases in between. The CDR3 is 15 residues long. The germline V gene has CDR1 MGHDK and CDR2 SYGVNS. In nucleotides, the CDR3 is TGTGCCAGCAGTGAAAATACCAGGGGAGTCTATGGCTACACCTTC. Its protein is CASSENTRGVYGYTF.

The chain links TRBV4-1 to TRBJ1-5, with a weak D call TRBD1 (6 bases). The germline CDR1 and CDR2 sequences are MGHRA and YSYEKL. Trimming removed 6 bases from V and 9 bases from J, with 12 bases in between. The CDR3 consists of 12 residues. The CDR3 DNA reads as TGCGCCAGCAGTCAGGGGAGTGGGCCCCAGCATTTT. Amino acids: CASSQGSGPQHF.

In this sample, this clone turned up a few times. V and J are TRBV2 and TRBJ2-7; D unresolved. CDR1 and CDR2 from the germline V gene are SNHLY and FYNNEI. The CDR3 totals 14 residues. V lost 9 bases and J lost 0, with 15 bases in between. In DNA, the CDR3 is TGTGCCAGACGCCGAGTAGAGAACTCCTACGAGCAGTACTTC. Its protein product is CARRRVENSYEQYF.

J is TRBJ1-1 and V is TRBV5-1; 9 nucleotides align to TRBD1. This CDR3 region has 15 residues. CDR1 and CDR2 from the germline V gene are SGHRS and YFSETQ. Losses at the gene ends were 3 bases for V and 4 bases for J; bases not matched to a gene: 7. For the CDR3, the DNA is TGCGCCAGCAGCTCGGGACAGGGTACGAGCACTGAAGCTTTCTTT. It translates to CASSSGQGTSTEAFF.

This chain joins TRBV7-8 and TRBJ1-5, with TRBD1 as a possible D gene (5 bases). Trimming took 5 bases from V and 5 from J, leaving 10 bases between them. This CDR3 region has 13 residues. From germline, CDR1 is SGHVS and CDR2 FQNEAQ. CDR3 loop: CASSPGGYQPQHF. The CDR3 nucleotides read TGTGCCAGCAGCCCGGGGGGATATCAGCCCCAGCATTTT.

This chain connects TRBV9 to TRBJ2-3; perhaps TRBD1 as D (6 bases). Trimming shortened V by 0 bases and J by 6 bases, and 23 bases separated the two germline ends. The CDR3 sequence is 18 residues long. Germline V gene lookup returns CDR1 SGDLS and CDR2 YYNGEE. The CDR3 sequence: CASSVVAARGSAADTQYF. The CDR3 DNA follows: TGTGCCAGCAGCGTAGTGGCTGCGAGGGGGTCCGCTGCGGATACGCAGTATTTT.

The gene calls are TRBV27 and TRBJ2-5; 8 nucleotides line up with TRBD1. Germline loops: CDR1 MNHEY, CDR2 SMNVEV (reference sequence). The J segment lost 2 bases and the V segment lost 3 bases, leaving 5 bases of the junction unmatched. The CDR3 spans 15 residues. The CDR3 nucleotides read TGTGCCAGCAGTTTTTCATGGACAGGGCAAGAGACCCAGTACTTC. As protein: CASSFSWTGQETQYF.

The J gene is TRBJ2-1, the V gene TRBV6-6, with TRBD2 as a possible D gene (6 bases). Trimming left V 2 bases short and J 6 bases short, with 11 bases between. Germline lookup yields CDR1 MNHNY and CDR2 SVGAGI (reference sequence). CDR3 length: 14 residues. The CDR3 DNA sequence: TGTGCCAGCAGTTACGGGGACTCCATCAATGAGCAGTTCTTC. Its protein is CASSYGDSINEQFF.

The CDR3 loop is CASSLTGMGPQETQYF. In DNA form, the CDR3 reads TGTGCCAGCAGCTTGACAGGGATGGGGCCCCAAGAGACCCAGTACTTC. The chain carries TRBV5-4 and TRBJ2-5; perhaps TRBD1 as D (6 bases). Germline V gene sequence: CDR1 SGHNT, CDR2 YYREEE (reference sequence). The CDR3 is 16 amino acids. V was clipped by 1 base and J by 1 base, with 14 bases between them.

The rearrangement links TRBV27 to TRBJ2-7, with a weak D call TRBD1 (6 bases). Germline CDR1 is MNHEY and CDR2 is SMNVEV (reference sequence). V was pared by 3 bases and J by 3 bases, with 12 bases between. The CDR3 sequence is 14 residues long. CDR3: CASSFGVQGYEQYF. The CDR3 coding sequence is TGTGCCAGCAGTTTCGGGGTACAGGGCTACGAGCAGTACTTC.

J is TRBJ1-2 and V is TRBV27, with 10 bases that match TRBD1. V lost 5 bases, J lost 7 bases, and 7 bases stayed unmatched. Germline V gene data show CDR1 as MNHEY and CDR2 as SMNVEV (reference sequence). The CDR3 extends over 14 amino acids. In nucleotides, the CDR3 is TGTGCCAGCAGTGCGGACAGGGGGAAAGGTGGCTACACCTTC. It encodes CASSADRGKGGYTF.

This chain joins TRBV7-9 and TRBJ2-3, with a tentative D call TRBD2 (6 bases). The germline gives CDR1 SEHNR, CDR2 FQNEAQ (reference sequence). Trimming removed 4 bases at V and 10 bases at J, with 12 bases between. The CDR3 contains 12 residues. Here the CDR3 reads CASSSGTSPQYF. DNA for the CDR3: TGTGCCAGCAGCTCCGGGACTTCTCCGCAGTATTTT.

V is TRBV7-3 and J is TRBJ2-1; 8 bases align to TRBD2. The length of the CDR3 is 15 residues. CDR1 is SGHTA and CDR2 is FQGTGA in the germline V gene. The J segment lost 0 bases and the V segment lost 4 bases, leaving 2 bases of the junction unmatched. The CDR3 spells CASSSAGGSYNEQFF. For the CDR3, the DNA is TGTGCCAGCAGCTCCGCGGGGGGCTCCTACAATGAGCAGTTCTTC. The whole variable domain, filled in from reference TRBV7-3 and TRBJ2-1, reads GAGVSQTPSNKVTEKGKYVELRCDPISGHTALYWYRQSLGQGPEFLIYFQGTGAADDSGLPNDRFFAVRPEGSVSTLKIQRTERGDSAVYLCASSSAGGSYNEQFFGPGTRLTVL.

This clone was seen many times. This chain links TRBV11-2 with TRBJ1-4, with 8 bases identical to TRBD1. The V gene's germline CDR1 is SGHAT and CDR2 FQNNGV. J gave up 6 bases and V 6 bases, and 9 bases lay outside the gene matches. There are 15 residues in the CDR3. As DNA, the CDR3 is TGTGCCAGCAGTGACAGGGGAGTGGTTGATGAAAAACTGTTTTTT. Its translation: CASSDRGVVDEKLFF.

The rearrangement joins TRBV5-1 to TRBJ2-1, with D unresolved. CDR1 SGHRS and CDR2 YFSETQ come from the germline V gene. The CDR3 is 13 residues long. V lost 2 bases and J 9 bases, leaving 12 bases between the germline ends. The CDR3 spells CASSLSTSGEQFF. CDR3 bases: TGCGCCAGCAGCTTAAGTACGTCGGGTGAGCAGTTCTTC.

The chain links TRBV6-6 to TRBJ2-1; a weak D match, TRBD2 (6 bases). This CDR3 has 12 residues. CDR1 and CDR2 (germline): MNHNY, SVGAGI (reference sequence). Trimming removed 6 bases at V and 7 bases at J, with 10 bases between. The CDR3 loop reads CASRGGGNEQFF. The CDR3, as DNA: TGTGCCAGCAGGGGAGGAGGAAATGAGCAGTTCTTC.

The gene calls are TRBV7-2 and TRBJ2-7, with 10 bases identical to TRBD2. This CDR3 spans 15 amino acids. After removal of 5 bases from V and 5 bases from J, the junction contained 9 bases not matched to a gene. CDR1 and CDR2 (germline): SGHTA, FQGNSA. The CDR3 nucleotides are TGTGCCAGCAGCGGATCTAGCGGGAGAAGTGACGAGCAGTACTTC. This gives the protein CASSGSSGRSDEQYF.

This rearrangement joins TRBV27 to TRBJ1-3, with D perhaps TRBD1 (5 bases). The CDR3 has 14 residues. CDR1 MNHEY and CDR2 SMNVEV come from the germline V gene (reference sequence). V was trimmed by 6 bases and J by 3 bases, leaving 12 bases between them. For the CDR3, the DNA is TGTGCCAGCAGCCGCTTAGGGGTTGGAAACACCATATATTTT. Residues: CASSRLGVGNTIYF.

This clone was found a few times. This chain joins TRBV5-4 and TRBJ2-2, with D tentatively TRBD2 (6 bases). Trimming cost V 0 bases and J 4 bases, with 13 bases left between them. CDR1 SGHNT and CDR2 YYREEE come from the germline V gene (reference sequence). The length of the CDR3 is 16 residues. The CDR3 nucleotides are TGTGCCAGCAGCTTGGGGACTGCCGGGGGCACCGGGGAGCTGTTTTTT. Translating gives CASSLGTAGGTGELFF.

The chain employs TRBV10-1 and TRBJ2-2, with 7 positions matching TRBD2. J lost 0 bases, V lost 4 bases, and 5 bases had no gene match. The CDR3 is made up of 16 amino acids. The germline V gene encodes CDR1 WNHNN and CDR2 SYGVQD (reference sequence). The CDR3 sequence is CASSGPGLPNTGELFF. The CDR3 DNA follows: TGCGCCAGCAGTGGTCCGGGACTACCGAACACCGGGGAGCTGTTTTTT.

V gene TRBV30 combines with J gene TRBJ2-1; 14 nucleotides line up with TRBD2. With 2 bases clipped from V and 12 bases from J, the junction kept 12 bases outside the gene matches. This CDR3 has 16 residues. CDR1 and CDR2 (germline): GTSNPN, SVGIG (reference sequence). The CDR3 DNA reads as TGTGCCTGGAGTCCTCGACTAGCGGGAGGGCAAAACGGGCAGTTCTTC. Translation gives CAWSPRLAGGQNGQFF.

This clone was found a few times. This chain links TRBV5-6 with TRBJ2-7, with D possibly being TRBD2 (6 bases). Germline CDR1 reads SGHDT; CDR2 reads YYEEEE. The CDR3 totals 16 residues. Trimming took off 2 bases at V and 4 bases at J, with 19 bases between the two ends. This CDR3 reads CASSFTPRTGTYEQYF. The CDR3 DNA reads TGTGCCAGCAGCTTCACCCCCCGGACGGGGACTTACGAGCAGTACTTC.

V and J are TRBV12-5 and TRBJ1-1; D possibly corresponds to TRBD1 (6 bases). Germline V gives CDR1 LGHNT, CDR2 FRNRAP. CDR3 size: 14 residues. V lost 1 base to trimming and J lost 2 bases, with 8 bases between them. Written as DNA, the CDR3 is TGTGCTAGTGGTTTGGGACAGGTCAACACTGAAGCTTTCTTT. Protein: CASGLGQVNTEAFF.

This chain's CDR3 is CASSPQTESEAFF. In nucleotides, the CDR3 is TGCGCCAGCAGCCCCCAGACAGAGAGTGAAGCTTTCTTT. The chain carries TRBV5-1 and TRBJ1-1, with D tentatively TRBD1 (5 bases). The CDR3 consists of 13 residues. The V gene lost 4 bases and the J gene lost 7 bases, with 14 bases spanning the gap. Germline loops: CDR1 SGHRS, CDR2 YFSETQ. Complete variable domain (other parts from reference TRBV5-1 and TRBJ1-1): KAGVTQTPRYLIKTRGQQVTLSCSPISGHRSVSWYQQTPGQGLQFLFEYFSETQRNKGNFPGRFSGRQFSNSRSEMNVSTLELGDSALYLCASSPQTESEAFFGQGTRLTVV.

This chain uses TRBV13 with TRBJ1-1; tentative D call: TRBD1 (5 bases). Germline loops: CDR1 PRHDT, CDR2 FYEKMQ (reference sequence). CDR3 length equals 15 residues. The V end was cut by 3 bases, the J end by 4 bases, with 15 bases between. The CDR3 DNA reads as TGTGCCAGCAGCTTGGTACTGGGGCACAGCACTGAAGCTTTCTTT. Protein: CASSLVLGHSTEAFF.

The chain recombines TRBV12-2 with TRBJ2-2; TRBD2 was called by the table and not checked on the DNA. TRBV12-2 is a documented pseudogene. The CDR3 extends over 17 amino acids. The CDR3 bases are TGTGCAAGTCGCTTAGTCCGACTAGCGAGATACACCGGGGAGCTGTTTTTT. It yields the protein CASRLVRLARYTGELFF.

The J gene is TRBJ2-2, the V gene TRBV10-3, with 9 bases that match TRBD2. Germline V lookup: CDR1 ENHRY, CDR2 SYGVKD. With V trimmed by 6 bases and J by 3 bases, 5 bases remained unmatched. The CDR3 spans 15 residues. The CDR3 sequence: CAIRQREVHTGELFF. The CDR3, as DNA: TGTGCCATCAGACAGCGGGAGGTTCACACCGGGGAGCTGTTTTTT.

V and J are TRBV2 and TRBJ2-2; 11 bases are shared with TRBD2. The CDR3 loop spans 15 amino acids. J was trimmed by 6 bases and V by 7 bases; bases with no gene match: 7. Germline V CDR1 and CDR2: SNHLY, FYNNEI. Here the CDR3 reads CASKGGSGRAGELFF. The CDR3 nucleotides are TGTGCCAGCAAGGGGGGTAGCGGGAGGGCCGGGGAGCTGTTTTTT.